A single sample is the source of the 24 T cell receptor beta chains below, sequenced in a study of low-dose radiotherapy and immunotherapy resistance in tumors. TRAV- and TRBV-specific primers were used for first-strand cDNA, which covered alpha and beta chains. With a V-primer adapter and a constant-region primer, TCRs were amplified for 20 to 25 PCR cycles. Each CDR3 protein gets one entry after TCRdb re-called the reads with MiXCR. The sample holds roughly 100,000 distinct CDR3 sequences, 20% to 25% seen once. Time point here: after trial treatment. Documented treatment: LDRT plus nivolumab, ipilimumab, low-dose cyclophosphamide and aspirin (RACIN trial). Sequencing used PBMCs, obtained after low-dose radiotherapy plus immunotherapy. Every receptor here comes from a female donor with ovarian cancer.

The table lists this clonotype with many counts. The chain recombines TRBV5-1 with TRBJ1-2, with D possibly matching TRBD1 (5 bases). With 0 bases removed from V and 10 bases from J, the gap between germline ends came to 19 bases. The CDR3 loop spans 15 amino acids. The germline V gene has CDR1 SGHRS and CDR2 YFSETQ. The CDR3 spells CASSLDEGRPYHYTF. CDR3 coding DNA: TGCGCCAGCAGCTTGGACGAGGGGCGTCCTTATCACTACACCTTC.

The rearrangement joins TRBV7-2 to TRBJ1-2, with 12 positions matching TRBD1. CDR3 length equals 15 residues. V was clipped by 5 bases and J by 8 bases; unmatched bases: 9. Germline-derived CDR1 and CDR2 are SGHTA and FQGNSA. The CDR3 loop is CASSILGQGAGGYTF. CDR3 sequence (DNA): TGTGCCAGCAGCATACTGGGACAGGGGGCTGGGGGCTACACCTTC.

The sample holds many counts of this clonotype. The rearrangement uses TRBV19 and TRBJ2-1; 9 positions agree with TRBD2. V shed 4 bases, J shed 6 bases, and the junction held 10 bases outside the gene matches. CDR1 and CDR2 from the germline V gene are LNHDA and SQIVND (reference sequence). The CDR3 has 16 residues. This chain's CDR3 is CASSRQTSGFLNEQFF. The DNA for the CDR3 is TGTGCCAGTAGTAGACAGACTAGCGGCTTTCTCAATGAGCAGTTCTTC.

This clonotype was recorded at least ten times. This rearrangement joins TRBV5-1 to TRBJ2-2; 7 bases fit TRBD2. Germline V gives CDR1 SGHRS, CDR2 YFSETQ. CDR3 length equals 14 residues. After removal of 2 bases from V and 4 bases from J, the junction contained 2 bases not matched to a gene. CDR3 amino acids: CASSFGGSTGELFF. The CDR3 region has the DNA TGCGCCAGCAGCTTCGGGGGGTCCACCGGGGAGCTGTTTTTT.

Comments on this clonotype: A read error likely explains this, since a far larger clone differs by one base. CDR3 protein: CASSPAGYEQFF. The CDR3 region has the DNA TGTGCCAGCAGCCCAGCGGGATACGAGCAGTTCTTC. The rearrangement links TRBV5-4 to TRBJ2-1, with 7 positions matching TRBD2. Germline values: CDR1 SGHNT, CDR2 YYREEE (reference sequence). Germline trimming cut 4 bases from V and 10 bases from J; bases unmatched to any gene: 5. There are 12 residues in the CDR3.

The table lists this clonotype with many counts. This chain connects TRBV6-2 or TRBV6-3 to TRBJ2-2, with D hard to call. Trimming pared 5 bases from V and 4 bases from J, leaving 8 bases between. Germline CDR1 MNHEY, CDR2 SVGEGT. This CDR3 region has 13 residues. The CDR3 loop is CASSDQVTGELFF. The CDR3 bases are TGTGCCAGCAGTGATCAGGTCACCGGGGAGCTGTTTTTT.

This clonotype appeared many times. The chain combines TRBV11-1 with TRBJ2-6, with no clear D. Germline V lookup: CDR1 SGHAT, CDR2 FQDESV (reference sequence). Trimming took 2 bases from V and 4 from J, leaving 6 bases between them. The CDR3 sequence is 14 residues long. The DNA for the CDR3 is TGTGCCAGCAGCTTATATTCGGGGGCCAACGTCCTGACTTTC. Translation gives CASSLYSGANVLTF. Complete variable domain (other parts from reference TRBV11-1 and TRBJ2-6): EAEVAQSPRYKITEKSQAVAFWCDPISGHATLYWYRQILGQGPELLVQFQDESVVDDSQLPKDRFSAERLKGVDSTLKIQPAELGDSAMYLCASSLYSGANVLTFGAGSRLTVL.

DNA for the CDR3: TGCAGTGCTCCAGATACAGGAACTAATACGCAGTATTTT. Translation: CSAPDTGTNTQYF. The chain links TRBV20-1 to TRBJ2-3; D is possibly TRBD1 (5 bases). V lost 5 bases and J 7 bases, leaving 16 bases between the germline ends. CDR1 is DFQATT and CDR2 is SNEGSKA in the germline V gene (reference sequence). The CDR3 is 13 residues long.

This clonotype was counted ten times or more. The V and J genes are TRBV12-3 or TRBV12-4 and TRBJ2-2, with 7 bases fitting TRBD2. The CDR3 has 12 residues. V trimming: 8 bases; J trimming: 5 bases; junction bases outside the gene matches: 2. The DNA for the CDR3 is TGTGCCAGCGGCGGGGGAACCGGGGAGCTGTTTTTT. Encoded protein: CASGGGTGELFF.

With respect to this clonotype: A read error is likely here: a far larger clone is one base away. The rearrangement links TRBV5-1 to TRBJ2-7, with 7 bases identical to TRBD2. The CDR3 extends over 15 amino acids. The germline CDR1 and CDR2 sequences are SGHRS and YFSETQ. The J segment lost 7 bases and the V segment lost 0 bases, leaving 10 bases of the junction unmatched. For the CDR3, the DNA is TGCGCCAGCAGCTTGGCGGCGGGAGTGGGCTATGAGCAGTACTTC. It specifies CASSLAAGVGYEQYF.

This clonotype was seen a handful of times. V usage is TRBV6-2 or TRBV6-3 and J usage is TRBJ2-1; D gene unclear. The CDR3 runs 15 residues. CDR1 and CDR2 from the germline V gene are MNHEY and SVGEGT. Trimming took 4 bases from V and 3 from J, leaving 13 bases between them. CDR3 protein: CASSFFLKSYNEQFF. The CDR3 bases are TGTGCCAGCAGTTTTTTTTTAAAAAGCTACAATGAGCAGTTCTTC.

This clonotype was counted at least ten times. The rearrangement links TRBV6-6 to TRBJ2-1; D perhaps matches TRBD2 (5 bases). V lost 0 bases and J lost 14, with 11 bases in between. Germline V gene data show CDR1 as MNHNY and CDR2 as SVGAGI (reference sequence). The CDR3 contains 12 residues. CDR3: CASSYSGWEKFF. DNA for the CDR3: TGTGCCAGCAGTTACTCAGGGTGGGAGAAGTTCTTC.

The J gene is TRBJ2-7, the V gene TRBV5-1, with 9 bases lining up with TRBD1. From germline, CDR1 is SGHRS and CDR2 YFSETQ. With 0 bases clipped from V and 6 bases from J, the junction kept 4 bases outside the gene matches. The CDR3 covers 14 residues. CDR3 sequence: CASSLDGTGIEQYF. The CDR3 bases are TGCGCCAGCAGCTTGGATGGGACAGGGATCGAGCAGTACTTC.

The table lists this clonotype with many counts. J is TRBJ2-3 and V is TRBV4-1; D ambiguous. The length of the CDR3 is 15 residues. V lost 2 bases and J lost 4, with 13 bases in between. The germline gives CDR1 MGHRA, CDR2 YSYEKL. The CDR3 region is CASSQRVIGADTQYF. For the CDR3, the DNA is TGCGCCAGCAGCCAACGGGTCATCGGAGCAGATACGCAGTATTTT.

In its sample, this clonotype was seen many times. The rearrangement uses TRBV3-1 and TRBJ2-4; 8 bases are shared with TRBD2. With V trimmed by 2 bases and J by 7 bases, 4 bases remained unmatched. CDR3 length: 14 residues. Per germline, CDR1 LGHDT and CDR2 YNNKEL (reference sequence). The CDR3 here is CASSQRGLENIQYF. CDR3 nucleotides: TGTGCCAGCAGCCAAAGGGGACTAGAGAACATTCAGTACTTC.

Regarding this clonotype: A far larger clone lies a single base away; this is likely a read error. This chain links TRBV6-5 with TRBJ2-2, with TRBD1 matching 10 bases. Losses at the gene ends were 6 bases for V and 1 base for J; bases not matched to a gene: 5. The germline gives CDR1 MNHEY, CDR2 SVGAGI. The CDR3 is made up of 16 amino acids. Here the CDR3 DNA reads TGTGCCAGCAGGACAGGGGGCGCTTGGAACACCGGGGAGCTGTTTTTT. It yields the protein CASRTGGAWNTGELFF.

V and J are TRBV9 and TRBJ2-6, with 11 bases lining up with TRBD1. This CDR3 region has 19 residues. In germline, CDR1 is SGDLS, CDR2 YYNGEE. The ends lost 3 bases at V and 0 bases at J; junction bases unmatched: 8. The CDR3: CASSARGGTGGSGANVLTF. Here the CDR3 DNA reads TGTGCCAGCAGCGCCCGAGGGGGGACAGGGGGCTCTGGGGCCAACGTCCTGACTTTC.

This clonotype has at least ten counts. The V gene is TRBV30, the J gene TRBJ1-2; D is perhaps TRBD1 (6 bases). The CDR3 covers 12 residues. V lost 7 bases to trimming and J lost 4 bases, with 13 bases between them. Per the germline V gene, CDR1 is GTSNPN and CDR2 is SVGIG (reference sequence). In DNA form, the CDR3 reads TGTGCCTTTAGAGGGGGTAGCTATGGCTACACCTTC. Protein: CAFRGGSYGYTF.

In this sample, this clonotype turned up many times. V is TRBV19 and J is TRBJ1-1; D call uncertain. CDR1 LNHDA and CDR2 SQIVND come from the germline V gene (reference sequence). Trimming took off 1 base at V and 4 bases at J, with 10 bases between the two ends. CDR3 length: 14 amino acids. The DNA of the CDR3 is TGTGCCAGTAGTATAGGGGAGGGCCCCACTGAAGCTTTCTTT. This codes for CASSIGEGPTEAFF.

In this sample, this clonotype is medium-sized (0.01 to 0.1%). The chain recombines TRBV11-2 with TRBJ2-5, with TRBD2 as a possible D gene (5 bases). Trimming took off 1 base at V and 5 bases at J, with 14 bases between the two ends. CDR3 length: 15 amino acids. Germline CDR1 and CDR2: SGHAT and FQNNGV. CDR3: CASSLVRAQIETQYF. The CDR3 DNA sequence: TGTGCCAGCAGCTTAGTGCGGGCACAGATTGAGACCCAGTACTTC.

Worth noting for this clonotype: A far larger clone is off by one base, so a read error is likely. V is TRBV6-6 and J is TRBJ2-1, with 10 bases lining up with TRBD1. Losses at the gene ends were 5 bases for V and 14 bases for J; bases not matched to a gene: 9. CDR1 is MNHNY, CDR2 SVGAGI, per germline (reference sequence). The CDR3 length is 13 residues. The CDR3 DNA reads TGTGCCAGCAGTGACGCCGGGACAGGGGATGAGTTCTTC. It specifies CASSDAGTGDEFF.

The J gene is TRBJ2-7, the V gene TRBV30; no clear D gene. The germline V gene encodes CDR1 GTSNPN and CDR2 SVGIG (reference sequence). Deletions cut 3 bases from V and 2 bases from J, with 20 bases between. The CDR3 runs 16 residues. CDR3 bases: TGTGCCTGGAGCCCCGTCCGCAGGAGACTCACCTACGAGCAGTACTTC. Amino acid sequence: CAWSPVRRRLTYEQYF.

In its sample, this clonotype was seen many times. The V call is TRBV2, the J call TRBJ2-3; 10 positions agree with TRBD2. Germline V gene data show CDR1 as SNHLY and CDR2 as FYNNEI. This CDR3 is built from 14 residues. V gave up 4 bases and J gave up 7 bases; unmatched junction bases: 5. This chain's CDR3 is CASSGSSGGNTQYF. CDR3 bases: TGTGCCAGCAGTGGAAGTAGCGGGGGGAATACGCAGTATTTT.

This clonotype was seen at least ten times. The chain links TRBV6-6 to TRBJ2-1, with D maybe TRBD1 (6 bases). The CDR3 is 15 amino acids. V was shortened by 3 bases and J by 7 bases, with 16 bases between the two germline ends. Looked up from germline, CDR1 is MNHNY and CDR2 is SVGAGI (reference sequence). CDR3 amino acids: CASSYGRGSRNEQFF. CDR3 nucleotides: TGTGCCAGCAGTTATGGCAGGGGATCGAGAAATGAGCAGTTCTTC.